This TCR beta chain appears in the sequencing data of a study of post-analysis software for immune sequencing data. Overall study context: Relapsing-remitting, secondary progressive and progressive-relapsing forms made up the multiple sclerosis disease courses.

V gave up 5 bases and J gave up 3 bases; unmatched junction bases: 11. Germline CDR1 and CDR2: KGHSH and LQKENI. This CDR3 has 18 residues. General study findings and limits: Strong co-clustering by F measure was evident for samples that had been prepared in the same batch. When patients were compared with controls, about five TRBV segments were more frequent, TRBV5-6, TRBV5-1 and TRBV20-1 among them.

This clonotype was detected a few times. Its antigen is not identified. Unique molecular identifiers were present in the TCR beta cDNA libraries. T cells numbering roughly 1 to 10 million yielded 450,000 to 600,000 cDNA molecules. TCRdb independently ran MiXCR on the PCR reads; one entry per CDR3 protein. This table holds fewer than 550,000 distinct CDR3 sequences, roughly 34% found once. The rearrangement uses TRBV18 and TRBJ2-6, with 9 bases identical to TRBD1. The receptor was isolated from a girl under 18 with multiple sclerosis. What was sequenced was blood. The CDR3 DNA reads as TGTGCCAGCTCATCGCGGACAGGGGATAGCTTTGGGGCCAACGTCCTGACTTTC. Its translation is CASSSRTGDSFGANVLTF.